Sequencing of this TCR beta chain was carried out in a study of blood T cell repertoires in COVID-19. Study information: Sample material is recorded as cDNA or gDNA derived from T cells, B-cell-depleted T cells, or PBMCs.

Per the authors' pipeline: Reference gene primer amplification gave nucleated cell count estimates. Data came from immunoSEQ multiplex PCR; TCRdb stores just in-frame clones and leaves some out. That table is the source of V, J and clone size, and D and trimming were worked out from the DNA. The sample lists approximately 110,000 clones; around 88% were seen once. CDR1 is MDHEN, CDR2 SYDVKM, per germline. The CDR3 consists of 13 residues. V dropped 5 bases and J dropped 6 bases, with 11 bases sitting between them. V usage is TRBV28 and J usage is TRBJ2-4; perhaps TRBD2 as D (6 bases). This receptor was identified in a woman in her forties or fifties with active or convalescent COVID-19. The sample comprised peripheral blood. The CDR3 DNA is TGTGCCAGCAGTCCCCTAGCGCCAAACATTCAGTACTTC. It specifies CASSPLAPNIQYF. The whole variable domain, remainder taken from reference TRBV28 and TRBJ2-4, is DVKVTQSSRYLVKRTGEKVFLECVQDMDHENMFWYRQDPGLGLRLIYFSYDVKMKEKGDIPEGYSVSREKKERFSLILESASTNQTSMYLCASSPLAPNIQYFGAGTRLSVL.